This TCR beta chain was captured in a study of T-cell reconstitution after alpha-beta-depleted transplantation in children. Study-level results: T-cell numbers and diversity one year post-transplant derived largely from freshly generated T cells. Expanded clones from the graft, numbering several hundred, reportedly supplied alpha-beta T cells about two months after transplant. At day 60, the high TCRbeta diversity found in some patients originated from recipient T cells and thymic progenitors that had survived.

Per the germline V gene, CDR1 is KGHDR and CDR2 is SFDVKD. The CDR3 totals 14 residues. Between the trimmed V and J ends, which lost 3 bases and 9 bases, there was a span of 14 bases. This clonotype has just a few counts. What it binds is unknown. The authors prepared the TCRbeta library with unique molecular identifiers. MiXCR, run by TCRdb on the PCR reads, gives a single entry per CDR3 protein. The sample consists of some 600,000 distinct CDR3 sequences, under 15% of them appearing once. The sequence derives from a male patient younger than 18 who had a stem cell transplant for acute myeloid leukemia, so the T cells may come from the graft donor. The chain carries TRBV24-1 and TRBJ2-1; a weak D match, TRBD2 (6 bases). The sequenced sample was PBMCs, mostly from graft donor cells, obtained 360 days after TCRalphabeta/CD19-depleted stem cell transplant. Here the CDR3 reads CATSDPQTRREQFF. The CDR3 DNA is TGTGCCACCAGTGATCCCCAGACTAGGCGTGAGCAGTTCTTC.